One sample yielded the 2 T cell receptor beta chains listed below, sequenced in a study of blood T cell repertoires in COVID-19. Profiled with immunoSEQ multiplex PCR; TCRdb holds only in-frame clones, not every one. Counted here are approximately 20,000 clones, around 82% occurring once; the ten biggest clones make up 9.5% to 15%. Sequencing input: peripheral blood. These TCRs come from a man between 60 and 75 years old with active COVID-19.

Written as DNA, the CDR3 is TGTGCCAGCAGTTCCGCAGGGTTAAGTCAGCCCCAGCATTTT. The encoded protein is CASSSAGLSQPQHF. The chain recombines TRBV6-2 or TRBV6-3 with TRBJ1-5; D may be TRBD1 (5 bases). The CDR3 has 14 amino acids. Looked up from germline, CDR1 is MNHEY and CDR2 is SVGEGT. Trimming shortened V by 4 bases and J by 6 bases, and 13 bases separated the two germline ends.

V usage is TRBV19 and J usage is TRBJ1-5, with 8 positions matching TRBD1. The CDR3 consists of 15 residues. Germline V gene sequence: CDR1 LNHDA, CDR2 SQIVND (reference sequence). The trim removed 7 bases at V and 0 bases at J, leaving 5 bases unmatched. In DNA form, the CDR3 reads TGTGCCAGTATAAGCGGGACAGGTAGCAATCAGCCCCAGCATTTT. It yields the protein CASISGTGSNQPQHF.